These T cell receptor beta chains were read from a single sample in a study of blood T cell repertoires in COVID-19. Method: immunoSEQ multiplex PCR; TCRdb's copy keeps in-frame clones and lacks some. The sample contains 90,000 to 120,000 clones, 88% of which appear only once. The specimen sequenced was peripheral blood. The receptors were sampled from a woman aged 60-75 years with acute or convalescent COVID-19. CDR3s include the opening cysteine and the closing phenylalanine or tryptophan. The order of the fields is V gene, J gene, clone size, D gene, CDR3 protein, CDR3 DNA. The D gene is left open where the match is weak. Some rows have no size entry. The others give once, few or many, or a class for an expanded clone.

>TRBV9|TRBJ2-3|few|TRBD1
CASSVGQGFTDTQYF
TGTGCCAGCAGCGTAGGACAGGGGTTCACAGATACGCAGTATTTT
>TRBV11-3|TRBJ1-6|NA|NA
CASQRSGMTPLHF
TGTGCCAGCCAAAGGAGCGGGATGACACCCCTCCACTTT
>TRBV11-3|TRBJ2-1|NA|TRBD2
CASSFSPGLASINEQFF
TGTGCCAGCAGCTTTTCTCCGGGACTAGCGAGTATCAATGAGCAGTTCTTC
>TRBV27|TRBJ1-2|NA|NA
CATAGWGGGYGYTF
TGTGCCACCGCCGGCTGGGGAGGAGGGTATGGCTACACCTTC
>TRBV30|TRBJ2-3|NA|TRBD2
CAWKGLRLAGGPADTQYF
TGTGCCTGGAAGGGTTTACGACTAGCGGGAGGGCCCGCAGATACGCAGTATTTT
>TRBV28|TRBJ1-1|NA|NA
CASSIESLNTEAFF
TGTGCCAGCAGTATAGAGTCACTTAACACTGAAGCTTTCTTT
>TRBV28|TRBJ2-7|NA|TRBD1
CASRGQGSYEQYF
TGTGCCAGCAGGGGACAGGGCTCCTACGAGCAGTACTTC
>TRBV28|TRBJ2-4|NA|NA
CASTNLESGVKNIQYF
TGTGCCAGCACCAATCTAGAGTCTGGAGTCAAAAACATTCAGTACTTC
>TRBV30|TRBJ2-4|NA|NA
CAWSIQGGGAKNIQYF
TGTGCCTGGAGTATACAGGGCGGCGGAGCCAAAAACATTCAGTACTTC
>TRBV19|TRBJ2-1|NA|NA
CASSIGDWGEQFF
TGTGCCAGTAGTATCGGGGACTGGGGTGAGCAGTTCTTC
>TRBV20-1|TRBJ1-5|NA|TRBD1
CSASTGQYQPQHF
TGCAGTGCTAGTACGGGACAGTATCAGCCCCAGCATTTT
>TRBV28|TRBJ1-6|NA|TRBD1
CASQTGSSYNSPLHF
TGTGCCAGTCAGACAGGGTCCTCTTATAATTCACCCCTCCACTTT
>TRBV11-3|TRBJ2-2|NA|TRBD2
CASSLVSSGRNTGELFF
TGTGCCAGCAGCTTAGTGTCTAGCGGGAGGAACACCGGGGAGCTGTTTTTT
>TRBV6-5|TRBJ2-1|NA|TRBD1
CASSQGQLIYNEQFF
TGTGCCAGCAGCCAGGGACAGCTGATCTACAATGAGCAGTTCTTC
>TRBV7-7|TRBJ1-5|NA|TRBD1
CASSRDRGQPQHF
TGTGCTAGCAGCCGAGACAGGGGGCAGCCCCAGCATTTT
>TRBV10-3|TRBJ1-1|NA|NA
CAISESGGRANTEAFF
TGTGCCATCAGTGAGTCGGGAGGTCGAGCAAACACTGAAGCTTTCTTT
>TRBV19|TRBJ2-4|once|TRBD2
CASRLGTSGSIGKNIQYF
TGTGCCAGTAGACTTGGGACTAGCGGGAGTATTGGCAAAAACATTCAGTACTTC
>TRBV7-3|TRBJ2-3|NA|TRBD2
CASRPSGSTDTQYF
TGTGCCAGCAGGCCTAGCGGAAGCACAGATACGCAGTATTTT
>TRBV12-5|TRBJ1-1|NA|NA
CASGLRQNEAFF
TGTGCTAGTGGTTTGCGACAGAATGAAGCTTTCTTT
>TRBV27|TRBJ2-1|NA|NA
CASSLDKRGSYNEQFF
TGTGCCAGCAGTTTAGATAAGCGAGGAAGCTACAATGAGCAGTTCTTC
>TRBV6-6|TRBJ2-1|NA|TRBD2
CASSRDLAGGMSYNEQFF
TGTGCCAGCAGTCGGGACCTAGCGGGAGGGATGTCCTACAATGAGCAGTTCTTC